This TCR beta chain originates from a study of blood T cell repertoires in COVID-19. Turning to the study itself: Collection of acute and convalescent COVID-19 samples took place in the United States, Italy and Spain.

CDR3 size: 14 residues. Germline V lookup: CDR1 SGHRS, CDR2 YFSETQ. The V and J ends lost 5 bases and 6 bases, in that order; junction bases with no gene match: 6. The method was immunoSEQ multiplex PCR; TCRdb's version includes in-frame clones alone and lacks a portion of them. The sample yields about 340,000 clones, approximately 90% seen once. The receptor was isolated from a woman between 18 and 30 years old who had recovered from COVID-19. The sequenced sample consisted of peripheral blood. The chain carries TRBV5-1 and TRBJ2-3; 10 bases fit TRBD1. The DNA of the CDR3 is TGCGCCAGCAGTGGGGACAGGGGCAGCGATACGCAGTATTTT. Its protein product is CASSGDRGSDTQYF.